This is a list of T cell receptor beta chains from one sample in a study of radiotherapy plus CTLA-4 blockade in lung cancer. Profiling relied on immunoSEQ multiplex PCR, and the TCRdb table lists in-frame clones only, not all of them. The sample yields about 97,000 clones, approximately 75% seen once. Material: peripheral blood, obtained from a patient treated with radiotherapy plus ipilimumab. These TCRs come from a human donor with non-small cell lung cancer who had a partial response to radiotherapy plus ipilimumab. Some clones in this sample may be carry-over from other donors' samples. CDR3s include the opening cysteine and the closing phenylalanine or tryptophan. The order of the fields is J gene, V gene, clone size, D gene, CDR3 DNA, CDR3 protein. The D gene is left open where the match is weak. Rows may omit the clone size; those that give it use once, few, many or a size class.

TRBJ2-2,TRBV6-6,-,-,TGTGCCAGCAGTCGGCTGGGGGGGCGGGCCGGGGAGCTGTTTTTT,CASSRLGGRAGELFF
TRBJ2-5,TRBV2,-,-,TGTGCCAGCAGTGAAGGGCTAGCGATCCCCACCCAGTACTTC,CASSEGLAIPTQYF
TRBJ1-1,TRBV5-4,-,-,TGTGCCAGCAGCCCAGATGGGGGGGTAGTCTTTTCTGAAGCTTTCTTT,CASSPDGGVVFSEAFF
TRBJ2-7,TRBV7-9,-,-,TGTGCCAGCAGCACAACAGGATACGAGCAGTACTTC,CASSTTGYEQYF
TRBJ1-5,TRBV30,-,-,TGTGCCTGGAGTGAAGGACTTAGCAATCAGCCCCAGCATTTT,CAWSEGLSNQPQHF
TRBJ2-3,TRBV9,once,-,TGTGCCAGCAGCCCCAAACTAGCATCCGATACGCAGTATTTT,CASSPKLASDTQYF
TRBJ2-1,TRBV5-8,-,-,TGTGCCAGCAGCTATATCCCGGGGTACAATGAGCAGTTCTTC,CASSYIPGYNEQFF
TRBJ1-1,TRBV27,few,TRBD1,TGTGCCAGCAGGACTCGACAGGGCAGCACTGAAGCTTTCTTT,CASRTRQGSTEAFF
TRBJ2-1,TRBV28,-,TRBD1,TGTGCCAGCAGCCCCGGGACAGGGTTCTACAATGAGCAGTTCTTC,CASSPGTGFYNEQFF
TRBJ2-1,TRBV7-6,-,-,TGTGCCAGCAGCTTAGCGCCCGGGGGCAATGAGCAGTTCTTC,CASSLAPGGNEQFF
TRBJ2-7,TRBV2,few,-,TGTGCCAGCAGTGGGCCGTTTATTGTCGAGCAGTACTTC,CASSGPFIVEQYF
TRBJ2-7,TRBV21-1,-,-,TGTGCCAGCAGCAATCTCGGGGCAGGGGGCATAAGCTACGAGCAGTACTTC,CASSNLGAGGISYEQYF
TRBJ2-5,TRBV5-1,once,-,TGCGCCAGCAGCTTGACGAACCCCCAGGCGGAGACCCAGTACTTC,CASSLTNPQAETQYF
TRBJ1-6,TRBV5-1,-,TRBD1,TGCGCCAGCAGCACCCGACAGGGGAGCCATTCACCCCTCCACTTT,CASSTRQGSHSPLHF
TRBJ2-1,TRBV27,-,TRBD2,TGTGCCAGCAGGGCGGGAGGGCGACGTGAGCAGTTCTTC,CASRAGGRREQFF
TRBJ2-2,TRBV6-5,-,TRBD1,TGTGCCAGCAGGTCAGGGGGCACCGGGGAGCTGTTTTTT,CASRSGGTGELFF
TRBJ1-2,TRBV7-8,few,TRBD1,TGTGCCAGCAGCCCCTCCGGCGACAGGGGGTCCCTTCTATATGGCTACACCTTC,CASSPSGDRGSLLYGYTF
TRBJ2-1,TRBV6-1,-,-,TGTGCCAGCAGGCTCAGCTCCTACAATGAGCAGTTCTTC,CASRLSSYNEQFF
TRBJ1-1,TRBV7-9,-,-,TGTGCCAGCAGCTTAGCTCTGGCGAACACTGAAGCTTTCTTT,CASSLALANTEAFF
TRBJ2-7,TRBV4-2,-,TRBD1,TGTGCCAGCACCCCCGCGACAGGACAGGGGACCTACGAGCAGTACTTC,CASTPATGQGTYEQYF
TRBJ1-2,TRBV29-1,-,-,TGCAGCGTTGCCGTTAACTATGGCTACACCTTC,CSVAVNYGYTF
TRBJ1-1,TRBV5-6,few,-,TGTGCCAGCAGCTTGGTATACACTGAAGCTTTCTTT,CASSLVYTEAFF
TRBJ2-2,TRBV28,-,TRBD2,TGTGCCAGCAGAATGTTGGGACTAGCGGAGTCCGGGGAGCTGTTTTTT,CASRMLGLAESGELFF
TRBJ1-1,TRBV19,few,-,TGTGCCAGTAGTTATGGAGGATCAACAGGGAAAGAGGGTGAAGCTTTCTTT,CASSYGGSTGKEGEAFF
TRBJ2-1,TRBV2,-,-,TGTGCCAGCAGAGGGCGGACTGTTTCCTACAATGAGCAGTTCTTC,CASRGRTVSYNEQFF
TRBJ2-1,TRBV6-6,-,-,TGTGCCAGCAGTTACTCACGGGGGGCATCTAGCAATGAGCAGTTCTTC,CASSYSRGASSNEQFF
TRBJ1-2,TRBV29-1,-,-,TGCAGCGTTGATACGTCGGGGACTATCTATGGCTACACCTTC,CSVDTSGTIYGYTF
TRBJ1-3,TRBV9,-,-,TGTGCCAGCAGCGTAGCGTGGACAGCGGTCTCTGGAAACACCATATATTTT,CASSVAWTAVSGNTIYF
TRBJ1-2,TRBV15,-,TRBD1,TGTGCCACCAGTACCAGGTCCCAGACAGGGCCCTACTCGAGATGGGGCTACACCTTC,CATSTRSQTGPYSRWGYTF
TRBJ2-7,TRBV29-1,-,TRBD2,TGCAGCGGTCGGACTAGCGGAGGAGGGGAGCAGTACTTC,CSGRTSGGGEQYF
TRBJ2-2,TRBV2,-,TRBD2,TGTGCCAGCAGTCTCAGCGGGGGGGCCGACACCGGGGAGCTGTTTTTT,CASSLSGGADTGELFF
TRBJ1-4,TRBV7-9,-,-,TGTGCCAGCAGTTATACAGGGCTAACTAATGAAAAACTGTTTTTT,CASSYTGLTNEKLFF
TRBJ1-4,TRBV30,few,TRBD1,TGTGCCTGGAGTGGGGACAGGGGTAGGACTAATGAAAAACTGTTTTTT,CAWSGDRGRTNEKLFF
TRBJ2-1,TRBV30,-,-,TGTGCCTGGACGGGGGTACCACCCCCTGAGCAGTTCTTC,CAWTGVPPPEQFF
TRBJ2-5,TRBV5-1,-,-,TGCGCCAGCAGCTTTCAGTCCGTCCAAGAGACCCAGTACTTC,CASSFQSVQETQYF
TRBJ2-3,TRBV5-1,-,TRBD2,TGCGCCAGCAGACCGAGCGGGAGGGTAACAGATACGCAGTATTTT,CASRPSGRVTDTQYF
TRBJ2-1,TRBV4-1,few,-,TGCGCCAGCAGCCGAATCTTAGCGGATTACAATGAGCAGTTCTTC,CASSRILADYNEQFF
TRBJ2-2,TRBV5-6,few,-,TGTGCCAGCAGCTTGGTGTTTTCTTACTCCGGTCGGGAGCTGTTTTTT,CASSLVFSYSGRELFF
TRBJ2-1,TRBV18,-,-,TGTGCCAGCTCACCAATGACCTTAGCGGACTACAATGAGCAGTTCTTC,CASSPMTLADYNEQFF
TRBJ1-1,TRBV7-9,few,-,TGTGCCAGCAGGTCGACCGGGACACTCGCTGAAGCTTTCTTT,CASRSTGTLAEAFF
TRBJ1-4,TRBV10-3,once,-,TGTGCCATCAGTGGGGGGCAAACTAATGAAAAACTGTTTTTT,CAISGGQTNEKLFF
TRBJ2-7,TRBV7-2,few,TRBD2,TGTGCCAGCAGCTTATCGGGGGGGGGCTCCTACGAGCAGTACTTC,CASSLSGGGSYEQYF
TRBJ2-1,TRBV19,-,TRBD2,TGTGCCAGTACCCTGGGACTAGCGGGATCTAATGAGCAGTTCTTC,CASTLGLAGSNEQFF
TRBJ2-5,TRBV15,few,-,TGTGCCACCAGCAGAGGAACGAGTAGGGGCCGGGAGACCCAGTACTTC,CATSRGTSRGRETQYF
TRBJ2-1,TRBV19,-,-,TGTGCCAGTAGTATAGCGGACCCACGGGGTGAGCAGTTCTTC,CASSIADPRGEQFF
TRBJ2-3,TRBV7-9,-,-,TGTGCCAGCAGCTCGGGCGGGGGCCTCACTAGGGTTACGCAGTATTTT,CASSSGGGLTRVTQYF
TRBJ2-7,TRBV7-2,-,-,TGTGCCAGCAGCTTAAGTCCTACCTACGAGCAGTACTTC,CASSLSPTYEQYF
TRBJ1-2,TRBV18,-,TRBD1,TGTGCCAGCTCACCGGGACAGAACTATGGCTACACCTTC,CASSPGQNYGYTF
TRBJ1-1,TRBV6-5,few,-,TGTGCCAGCAGTTACGACGGTGGCCCGAGCTCGAGGGCTTTCTTT,CASSYDGGPSSRAFF
TRBJ2-7,TRBV11-2,-,-,TGTGCCAGCAGCTTAACCCCCAACGAGCAGTACTTC,CASSLTPNEQYF
TRBJ2-1,TRBV9,-,TRBD2,TGTGCCAGCAGCGTAGTTCCGGGGGGACCGGGCAATGAGCAGTTCTTC,CASSVVPGGPGNEQFF
TRBJ1-5,TRBV10-3,-,-,TGTGCCATCAGCGAACAGGGTCTCAATCAGCCCCAGCATTTT,CAISEQGLNQPQHF
TRBJ2-7,TRBV18,-,-,TGTGCCAGCTCACCGCAGGGTGCTAACTACGAGCAGTACTTC,CASSPQGANYEQYF
TRBJ2-2,TRBV11-2,-,-,TGTGCCAGCAGTCCCATCCGGGGAAACACCGGGGAGCTGTTTTTT,CASSPIRGNTGELFF